These 22 T cell receptor beta chains were sequenced from one sample in a study of Graves' ophthalmopathy and Graves' hyperthyroidism. RNA served as the template for amplifying TCR beta CDR3 regions. An initial RT-PCR round employing HTBI primers preceded a second-round multiplex PCR. TCRdb re-called the multiplex PCR reads through MiXCR, storing one row per CDR3 protein. The data show over 650,000 distinct CDR3 sequences, with about 38% seen just once and 3% to 3.5% held by the top ten. The sequenced material came from peripheral blood. The receptors come from an adult man with Graves' ophthalmopathy.

This clonotype is a singleton in its sample. The chain recombines TRBV29-1 with TRBJ1-1; no clear D. The CDR3 totals 16 residues. Germline lookup yields CDR1 SQVTM and CDR2 ANQGSEA. With 7 bases removed from V and 0 bases from J, the gap between germline ends came to 21 bases. DNA for the CDR3: TGCAGCGCCAGCAGCTTGCAAGGACGGATGAACACTGAAGCTTTCTTT. Protein sequence: CSASSLQGRMNTEAFF.

The CDR3 reads CASSLDQRGPEQYF. CDR3 coding DNA: TGTGCCAGCAGCTTAGATCAAAGGGGCCCCGAGCAGTACTTC. The genes are TRBV11-3 and TRBJ2-7, with D possibly matching TRBD1 (5 bases). CDR1 is SGHNT and CDR2 is YENEEA in the germline V gene. Trimming took 0 bases from V and 6 from J, leaving 12 bases between them. This CDR3 contains 14 residues.

This clonotype was recorded many times. V and J are TRBV9 and TRBJ1-1; D is possibly TRBD1 (5 bases). The germline V gene has CDR1 SGDLS and CDR2 YYNGEE. The CDR3 loop spans 14 amino acids. V was clipped by 0 bases and J by 1 base, with 7 bases between them. The CDR3 loop is CASSVAGGNTEAFF. The CDR3 DNA is TGTGCCAGCAGCGTAGCTGGGGGGAACACTGAAGCTTTCTTT.

The sample holds many counts of this clonotype. This sequence joins TRBV12-3 or TRBV12-4 and TRBJ1-5; D gene ambiguous. The V end lost 4 bases, the J end lost 7 bases, and 14 bases lay between the germline ends. This CDR3 spans 14 amino acids. CDR3 coding DNA: TGTGCCAGCAGTTCTGACACCACGGGGCAGCCCCAGCATTTT. It specifies CASSSDTTGQPQHF.

This chain links TRBV29-1 with TRBJ1-1; no clear D. The germline CDR1 and CDR2 sequences are SQVTM and ANQGSEA. The germline V and J ends were trimmed by 8 bases and 2 bases, with 9 bases remaining between them. The CDR3 is made up of 11 amino acids. The CDR3 sequence is CSLGLNTEAFF. CDR3 DNA sequence: TGCAGCTTAGGGCTTAACACTGAAGCTTTCTTT.

The chain links TRBV4-1 to TRBJ1-1, with D unclear. CDR3 length equals 15 residues. V was trimmed by 3 bases and J by 0 bases, leaving 11 bases between them. Germline V CDR1 and CDR2: MGHRA, YSYEKL. The CDR3 DNA follows: TGCGCCAGCAGCCATCCCCCAGCGGTGAACACTGAAGCTTTCTTT. It codes for CASSHPPAVNTEAFF.

This clonotype was counted many times. The chain is built from TRBV12-3 or TRBV12-4 and TRBJ1-1; D is ambiguous. Trimming removed 3 bases at V and 2 bases at J, with 7 bases between. The CDR3 loop spans 13 amino acids. The CDR3 DNA reads TGTGCCAGCAGTTTTTGGCTTAACACTGAAGCTTTCTTT. It codes for CASSFWLNTEAFF.

This clonotype came up many times. The CDR3 spells CASREGAGELFF. CDR3 nucleotide sequence: TGTGCCAGCAGGGAGGGCGCCGGGGAGCTGTTTTTT. This chain links TRBV2 with TRBJ2-2, with D possibly matching TRBD2 (6 bases). Deletions cut 6 bases from V and 6 bases from J, with 8 bases between. Germline CDR1 is SNHLY and CDR2 is FYNNEI. CDR3 length equals 12 residues. Looking up the rest from reference TRBV2 and TRBJ2-2 gives the full variable domain: EPEVTQTPSHQVTQMGQEVILRCVPISNHLYFYWYRQILGQKVEFLVSFYNNEISEKSEIFDDQFSVERPDGSNFTLKIRSTKLEDSAMYFCASREGAGELFFGEGSRLTVL.

This clonotype has a handful of counts. The chain combines TRBV4-1 with TRBJ1-1; possible D gene TRBD1, 5 bases. Germline CDR1 MGHRA, CDR2 YSYEKL. V gave up 4 bases and J gave up 5 bases, with 20 bases separating them. The CDR3 loop spans 16 amino acids. CDR3 sequence: CASSRTKPGLETEAFF. The DNA for the CDR3 is TGCGCCAGCAGCCGGACAAAACCAGGATTGGAAACTGAAGCTTTCTTT.

As concerns this clonotype: This sequence may be a read error, since a much larger clone differs from it by one base. The chain is built from TRBV5-6 and TRBJ2-7; weak D call: TRBD2 (6 bases). The CDR3 runs to 14 residues. CDR1 SGHDT and CDR2 YYEEEE come from the germline V gene. In DNA, the CDR3 is TGTGCCCGCAGCCTGGCTGGCGGGGCAGGAGAGCAGTACTTC. It encodes CARSLAGGAGEQYF.

This clonotype has ten or more counts. The CDR3, as DNA: TGCGCCAGCAGCCCCGGACAGTGGAACGATGAGACCCAGTACTTC. It codes for CASSPGQWNDETQYF. This chain links TRBV5-1 with TRBJ2-5, with D maybe TRBD1 (6 bases). The CDR3 consists of 15 residues. Trimming stripped 4 bases from V and 5 bases from J, with 18 bases between. Per the germline V gene, CDR1 is SGHRS and CDR2 is YFSETQ.

This clonotype was seen a few times. The J gene is TRBJ2-3, the V gene TRBV25-1, with D perhaps matching TRBD2 (5 bases). The V gene lost 10 bases and the J gene lost 1 base, with 12 bases spanning the gap. Germline assignment: CDR1 MGHDK and CDR2 SYGVNS. The CDR3 covers 13 residues. The DNA of the CDR3 is TGTGCCATTGGCCCCGGGGGCACAGATACGCAGTATTTT. This encodes CAIGPGGTDTQYF.

This clonotype was seen only a few times. This chain uses TRBV6-1 with TRBJ1-2; D is uncertain. V was clipped by 7 bases and J by 8 bases, with 11 bases between them. The CDR3 is 11 residues long. Germline CDR1 reads MNHNS; CDR2 reads SASEGT. The CDR3 loop is CASTRGDGYTF. The CDR3 DNA reads TGTGCCAGCACCCGGGGTGACGGCTACACCTTC.

This clonotype was found many times. J is TRBJ1-2 and V is TRBV24-1, with 8 bases that match TRBD1. With 0 bases clipped from V and 8 bases from J, the junction kept 7 bases outside the gene matches. The CDR3 has 15 residues. CDR1 is KGHDR and CDR2 is SFDVKD in the germline V gene. Written as DNA, the CDR3 is TGTGCCACCAGTGATTTGGGACAGGGCTTGGAGGGCTACACCTTC. Translated, it gives CATSDLGQGLEGYTF.

This clonotype has at least ten counts. The chain couples TRBV10-3 to TRBJ2-7; no clear D gene. V was trimmed by 10 bases and J by 0 bases, leaving 13 bases between them. The CDR3 totals 13 residues. CDR1 is ENHRY and CDR2 is SYGVKD in the germline V gene. CDR3 region: CATSSPNSYEQYF. CDR3 coding DNA: TGTGCCACCTCAAGTCCGAACTCCTACGAGCAGTACTTC.

This clonotype has just a few counts. The chain is built from TRBV9 and TRBJ1-6; the D gene is possibly TRBD1 (6 bases). Germline V gives CDR1 SGDLS, CDR2 YYNGEE. CDR3 length: 13 residues. The V gene lost 10 bases and the J gene lost 7 bases, with 15 bases spanning the gap. CDR3 bases: TGTGCCTGGACCCCCAGGGGAAATTCACCCCTCCACTTT. Translated, it gives CAWTPRGNSPLHF.

This clonotype has a count of ten or more. The V gene is TRBV7-8, the J gene TRBJ1-5, with 7 bases aligning to TRBD1. CDR3 length equals 11 residues. Germline V gene lookup returns CDR1 SGHVS and CDR2 FQNEAQ. V gave up 3 bases and J gave up 12 bases; unmatched junction bases: 2. CDR3 amino acids: CASSLTGIQHF. CDR3 in DNA: TGTGCCAGCAGCTTGACAGGGATCCAGCATTTT.

This clonotype was detected many times. The rearrangement uses TRBV2 and TRBJ1-5; no firm D call. CDR1 and CDR2 (germline): SNHLY, FYNNEI. V was clipped by 7 bases and J by 1 base, with 11 bases between them. This CDR3 comprises 14 residues. The CDR3 DNA reads TGTGCCAGCAATCCGGGATCGAGCAATCAGCCCCAGCATTTT. Protein: CASNPGSSNQPQHF.

The chain combines TRBV25-1 with TRBJ2-7, with TRBD2 identical over 10 bases. CDR1 is MGHDK, CDR2 SYGVNS, per germline. The CDR3 contains 13 residues. The CDR3 sequence: CASLPAGGYEQYF. The CDR3 DNA reads TGTGCTAGTCTCCCAGCGGGAGGGTACGAGCAGTACTTC.

This clonotype was counted once. This chain joins TRBV25-1 and TRBJ1-2, with D possibly being TRBD1 (5 bases). CDR1 MGHDK and CDR2 SYGVNS come from the germline V gene. The ends were cut back, 8 bases at V and 4 bases at J, with 14 bases in the middle. The CDR3 is made up of 13 amino acids. This chain's CDR3 is CASVDRQGYGYTF. Written as DNA, the CDR3 is TGTGCCAGCGTTGATCGTCAGGGCTATGGCTACACCTTC.

This clonotype occurred a few times. The chain has TRBV27 and TRBJ2-7, with unresolved D. V was shortened by 0 bases and J by 7 bases, with 10 bases between the two germline ends. This CDR3 contains 13 residues. CDR1 is MNHEY, CDR2 SMNVEV, per germline (reference sequence). CDR3 nucleotide sequence: TGTGCCAGCAGTTTATCCGCCCAGAGGGAGCAGTACTTC. This sequence encodes CASSLSAQREQYF.

This clonotype came up once. J is TRBJ1-2 and V is TRBV25-1; D is unclear. CDR3 size: 15 residues. V was cut by 2 bases and J by 1 base, with 11 bases left in between. CDR1 MGHDK and CDR2 SYGVNS come from the germline V gene. CDR3 loop: CASSEPGQVNYGYTF. The CDR3 DNA reads as TGTGCCAGCAGTGAACCGGGCCAAGTTAACTATGGCTACACCTTC.